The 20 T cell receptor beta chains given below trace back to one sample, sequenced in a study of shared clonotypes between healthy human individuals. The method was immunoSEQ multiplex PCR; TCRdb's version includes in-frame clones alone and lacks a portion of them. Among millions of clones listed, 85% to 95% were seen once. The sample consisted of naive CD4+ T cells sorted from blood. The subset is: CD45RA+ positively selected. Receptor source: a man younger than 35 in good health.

As DNA, the CDR3 is TGTGCCTGGAGTGCGAAGGGAGCGGGAAACCGCGAGCAGTACTTC. This translates into CAWSAKGAGNREQYF. The chain recombines TRBV30 with TRBJ2-7; 7 nucleotides match TRBD2. With V trimmed by 1 base and J by 6 bases, 12 bases remained unmatched. CDR3 size: 15 residues. Per the germline V gene, CDR1 is GTSNPN and CDR2 is SVGIG (reference sequence).

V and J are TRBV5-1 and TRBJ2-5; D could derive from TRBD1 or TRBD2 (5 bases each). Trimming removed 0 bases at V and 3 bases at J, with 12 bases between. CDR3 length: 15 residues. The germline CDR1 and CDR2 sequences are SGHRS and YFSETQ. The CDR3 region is CASSLASGTEETQYF. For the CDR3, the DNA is TGCGCCAGCAGCTTGGCCTCAGGGACCGAAGAGACCCAGTACTTC.

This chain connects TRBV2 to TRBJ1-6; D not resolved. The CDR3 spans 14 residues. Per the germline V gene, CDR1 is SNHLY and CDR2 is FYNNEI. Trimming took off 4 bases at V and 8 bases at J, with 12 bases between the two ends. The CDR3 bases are TGTGCCAGCAGTGCACTAGGGATGGATTCACCCCTCCACTTT. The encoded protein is CASSALGMDSPLHF. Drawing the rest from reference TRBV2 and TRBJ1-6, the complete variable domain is EPEVTQTPSHQVTQMGQEVILRCVPISNHLYFYWYRQILGQKVEFLVSFYNNEISEKSEIFDDQFSVERPDGSNFTLKIRSTKLEDSAMYFCASSALGMDSPLHFGNGTRLTVT.

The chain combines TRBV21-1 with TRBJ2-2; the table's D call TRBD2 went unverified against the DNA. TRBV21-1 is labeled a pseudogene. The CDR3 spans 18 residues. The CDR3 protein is CASSKRPADSPGTGELFF. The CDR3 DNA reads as TGTGCCAGCAGCAAAAGACCAGCGGACTCCCCGGGAACCGGGGAGCTGTTTTTT.

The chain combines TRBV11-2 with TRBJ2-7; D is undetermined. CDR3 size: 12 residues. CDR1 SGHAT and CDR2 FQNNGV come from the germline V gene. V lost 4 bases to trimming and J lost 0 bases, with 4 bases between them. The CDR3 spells CASSYASYEQYF. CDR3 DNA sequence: TGTGCCAGCAGCTACGCCTCCTACGAGCAGTACTTC.

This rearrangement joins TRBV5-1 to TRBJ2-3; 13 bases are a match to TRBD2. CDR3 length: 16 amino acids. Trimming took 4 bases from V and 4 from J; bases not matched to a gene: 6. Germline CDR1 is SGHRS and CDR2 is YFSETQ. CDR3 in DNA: TGCGCCAGCAGCCCGGGACTAGCGGGACCCTCAGATACGCAGTATTTT. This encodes CASSPGLAGPSDTQYF. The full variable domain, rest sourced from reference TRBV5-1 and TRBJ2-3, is KAGVTQTPRYLIKTRGQQVTLSCSPISGHRSVSWYQQTPGQGLQFLFEYFSETQRNKGNFPGRFSGRQFSNSRSEMNVSTLELGDSALYLCASSPGLAGPSDTQYFGPGTRLTVL.

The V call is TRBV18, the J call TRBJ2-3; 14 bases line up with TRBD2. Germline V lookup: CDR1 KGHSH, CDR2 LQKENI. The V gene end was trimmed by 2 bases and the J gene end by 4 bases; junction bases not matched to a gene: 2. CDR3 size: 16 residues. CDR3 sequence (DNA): TGTGCCAGCTCACCAGGGACTAGCGGGAGTTCAGATACGCAGTATTTT. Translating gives CASSPGTSGSSDTQYF. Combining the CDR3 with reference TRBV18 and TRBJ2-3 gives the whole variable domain NAGVMQNPRHLVRRRGQEARLRCSPMKGHSHVYWYRQLPEEGLKFMVYLQKENIIDESGMPKERFSAEFPKEGPSILRIQQVVRGDSAAYFCASSPGTSGSSDTQYFGPGTRLTVL.

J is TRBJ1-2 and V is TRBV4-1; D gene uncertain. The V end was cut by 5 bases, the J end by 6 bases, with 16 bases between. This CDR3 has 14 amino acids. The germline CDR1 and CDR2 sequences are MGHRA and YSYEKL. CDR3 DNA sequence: TGCGCCAGCAGCAGTCAACGAGGGAGAGATGGCTACACCTTC. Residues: CASSSQRGRDGYTF.

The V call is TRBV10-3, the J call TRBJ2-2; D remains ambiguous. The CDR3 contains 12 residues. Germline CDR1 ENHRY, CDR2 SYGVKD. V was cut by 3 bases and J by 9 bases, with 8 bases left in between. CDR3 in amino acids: CAISDGNRELFF. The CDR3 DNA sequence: TGTGCCATCAGTGATGGGAACCGGGAGCTGTTTTTT.

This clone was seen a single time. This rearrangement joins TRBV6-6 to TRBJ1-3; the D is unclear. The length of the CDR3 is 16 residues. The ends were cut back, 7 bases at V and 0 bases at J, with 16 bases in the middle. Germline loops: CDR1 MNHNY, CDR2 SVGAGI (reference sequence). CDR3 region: CASNEHPVRSGNTIYF. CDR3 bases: TGTGCCAGCAACGAACACCCCGTACGCTCTGGAAACACCATATATTTT.

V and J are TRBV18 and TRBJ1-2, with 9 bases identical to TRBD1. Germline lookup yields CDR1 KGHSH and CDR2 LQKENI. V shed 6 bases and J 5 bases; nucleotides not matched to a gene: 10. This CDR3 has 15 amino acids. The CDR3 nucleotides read TGTGCCAGCTCCCCGGTGGGACAGGGATGGTATGGCTACACCTTC. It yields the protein CASSPVGQGWYGYTF.

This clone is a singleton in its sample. DNA for the CDR3: TGTGCCAGCAGTTGGGGTGGAGAGACCCAGTACTTC. Its translation is CASSWGGETQYF. The chain links TRBV6-5 to TRBJ2-5; D not resolved. The V and J ends lost 4 bases and 4 bases respectively, with 7 bases between them. CDR3 length: 12 residues. The germline V gene has CDR1 MNHEY and CDR2 SVGAGI.

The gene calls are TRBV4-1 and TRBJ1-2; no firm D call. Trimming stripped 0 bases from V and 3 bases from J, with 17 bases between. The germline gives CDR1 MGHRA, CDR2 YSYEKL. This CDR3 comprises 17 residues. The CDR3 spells CASSQDPSRFMDYGYTF. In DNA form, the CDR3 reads TGCGCCAGCAGCCAAGATCCTTCGAGGTTCATGGACTATGGCTACACCTTC.

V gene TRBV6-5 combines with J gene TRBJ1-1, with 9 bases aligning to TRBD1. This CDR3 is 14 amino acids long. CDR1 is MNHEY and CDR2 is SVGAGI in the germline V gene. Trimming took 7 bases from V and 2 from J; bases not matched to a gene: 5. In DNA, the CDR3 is TGTGCCAGCACCCAACAGGGGGCCAACACTGAAGCTTTCTTT. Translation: CASTQQGANTEAFF.

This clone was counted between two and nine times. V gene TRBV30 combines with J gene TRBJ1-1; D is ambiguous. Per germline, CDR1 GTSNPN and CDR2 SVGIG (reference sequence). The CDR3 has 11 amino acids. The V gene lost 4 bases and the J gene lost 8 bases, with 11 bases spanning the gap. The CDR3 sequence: CAWNDGVEAFF. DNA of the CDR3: TGTGCCTGGAATGACGGGGTGGAAGCTTTCTTT. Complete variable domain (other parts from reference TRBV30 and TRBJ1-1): SQTIHQWPATLVQPVGSPLSLECTVEGTSNPNLYWYRQAAGRGLQLLFYSVGIGQISSEVPQNLSASRPQDRQFILSSKKLLLSDSGFYLCAWNDGVEAFFGQGTRLTVV.

The CDR3 region is CASSYPQGLAFF. The CDR3 nucleotides read TGTGCCAGCAGTTACCCGCAGGGGTTAGCTTTCTTT. The V gene is TRBV6-6, the J gene TRBJ1-1; D is perhaps TRBD1 (6 bases). Per the germline V gene, CDR1 is MNHNY and CDR2 is SVGAGI (reference sequence). The CDR3 contains 12 residues. Between the trimmed V and J ends, which lost 2 bases and 10 bases, there was a span of 11 bases.

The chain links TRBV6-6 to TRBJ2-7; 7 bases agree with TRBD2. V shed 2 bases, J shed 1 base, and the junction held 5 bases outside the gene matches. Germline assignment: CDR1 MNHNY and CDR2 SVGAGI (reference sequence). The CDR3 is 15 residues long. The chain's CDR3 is CASSYTAGRSYEQYF. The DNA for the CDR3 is TGTGCCAGCAGTTACACTGCCGGGAGGTCCTACGAGCAGTACTTC.

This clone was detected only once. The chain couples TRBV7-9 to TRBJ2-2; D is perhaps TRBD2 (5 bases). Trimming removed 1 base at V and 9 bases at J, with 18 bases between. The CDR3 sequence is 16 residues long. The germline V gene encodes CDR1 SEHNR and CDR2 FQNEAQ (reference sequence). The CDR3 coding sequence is TGTGCCAGCAGCTTAGGGGCTTTGTCGGGATCCCGGGAGCTGTTTTTT. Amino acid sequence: CASSLGALSGSRELFF. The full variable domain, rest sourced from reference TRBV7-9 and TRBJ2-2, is DTGVSQNPRHKITKRGQNVTFRCDPISEHNRLYWYRQTLGQGPEFLTYFQNEAQLEKSRLLSDRFSAERPKGSFSTLEIQRTEQGDSAMYLCASSLGALSGSRELFFGEGSRLTVL.

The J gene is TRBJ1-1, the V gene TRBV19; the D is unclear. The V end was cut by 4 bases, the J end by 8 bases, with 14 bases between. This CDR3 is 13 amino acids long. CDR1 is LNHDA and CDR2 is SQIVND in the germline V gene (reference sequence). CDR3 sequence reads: CASSTRTGGEAFF. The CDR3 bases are TGTGCCAGTAGTACCAGGACCGGAGGAGAAGCTTTCTTT.

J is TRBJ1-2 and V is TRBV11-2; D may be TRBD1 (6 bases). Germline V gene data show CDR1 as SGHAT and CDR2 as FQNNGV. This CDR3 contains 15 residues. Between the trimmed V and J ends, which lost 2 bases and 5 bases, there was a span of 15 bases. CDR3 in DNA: TGTGCCAGCAGCTTACTTCAGGGGAAGGAGTATGGCTACACCTTC. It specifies CASSLLQGKEYGYTF. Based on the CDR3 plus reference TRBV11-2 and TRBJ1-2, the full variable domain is EAGVAQSPRYKIIEKRQSVAFWCNPISGHATLYWYQQILGQGPKLLIQFQNNGVVDDSQLPKDRFSAERLKGVDSTLKIQPAKLEDSAVYLCASSLLQGKEYGYTFGSGTRLTVV.